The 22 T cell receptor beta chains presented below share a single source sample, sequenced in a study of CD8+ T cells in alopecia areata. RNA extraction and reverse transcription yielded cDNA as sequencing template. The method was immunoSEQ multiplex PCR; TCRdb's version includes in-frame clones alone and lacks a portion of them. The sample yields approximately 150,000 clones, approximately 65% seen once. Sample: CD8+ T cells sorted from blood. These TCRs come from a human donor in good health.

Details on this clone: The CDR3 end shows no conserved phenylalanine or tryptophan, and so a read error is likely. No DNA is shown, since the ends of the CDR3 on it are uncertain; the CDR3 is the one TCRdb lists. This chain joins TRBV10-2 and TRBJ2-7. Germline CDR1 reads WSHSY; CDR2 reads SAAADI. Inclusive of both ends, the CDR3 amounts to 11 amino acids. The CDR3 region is CASSDGAFSLY.

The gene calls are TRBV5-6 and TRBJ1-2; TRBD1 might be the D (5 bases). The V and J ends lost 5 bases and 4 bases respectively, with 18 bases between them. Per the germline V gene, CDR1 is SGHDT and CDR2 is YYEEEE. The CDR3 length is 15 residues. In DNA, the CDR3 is TGTGCCAGCAGGCGTCGAATTTTGGGGGTCTATGGCTACACCTTC. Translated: CASRRRILGVYGYTF.

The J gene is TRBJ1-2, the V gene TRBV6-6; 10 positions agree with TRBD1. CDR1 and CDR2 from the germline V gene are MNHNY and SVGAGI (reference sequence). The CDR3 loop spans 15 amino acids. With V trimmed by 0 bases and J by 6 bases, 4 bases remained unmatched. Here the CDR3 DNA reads TGTGCCAGCAGTTACTCGGACAGGGGGGAACATGGCTACACCTTC. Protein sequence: CASSYSDRGEHGYTF.

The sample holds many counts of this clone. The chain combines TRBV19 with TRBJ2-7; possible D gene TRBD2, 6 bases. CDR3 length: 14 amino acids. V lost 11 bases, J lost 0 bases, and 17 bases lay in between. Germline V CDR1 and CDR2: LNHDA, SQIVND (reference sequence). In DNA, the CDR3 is TGTGCCTGGCTCATTCGGGGGAGCTCCTACGAGCAGTACTTC. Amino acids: CAWLIRGSSYEQYF.

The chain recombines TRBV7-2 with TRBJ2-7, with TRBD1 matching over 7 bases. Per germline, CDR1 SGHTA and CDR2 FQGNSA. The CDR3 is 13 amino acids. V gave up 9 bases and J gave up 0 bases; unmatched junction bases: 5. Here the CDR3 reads CASSTGSSYEQYF. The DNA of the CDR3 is TGTGCCAGTTCGACAGGGAGCTCCTACGAGCAGTACTTC. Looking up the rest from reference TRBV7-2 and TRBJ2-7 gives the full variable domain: GAGVSQSPSNKVTEKGKDVELRCDPISGHTALYWYRQSLGQGLEFLIYFQGNSAPDKSGLPSDRFSAERTGGSVSTLTIQRTQQEDSAVYLCASSTGSSYEQYFGPGTRLTVT.

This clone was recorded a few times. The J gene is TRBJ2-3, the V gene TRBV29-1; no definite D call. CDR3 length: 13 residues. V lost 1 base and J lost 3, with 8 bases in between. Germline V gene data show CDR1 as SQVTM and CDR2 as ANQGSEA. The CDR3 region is CSVEVVRTDTQYF. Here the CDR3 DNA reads TGCAGCGTTGAAGTGGTTCGGACAGATACGCAGTATTTT.

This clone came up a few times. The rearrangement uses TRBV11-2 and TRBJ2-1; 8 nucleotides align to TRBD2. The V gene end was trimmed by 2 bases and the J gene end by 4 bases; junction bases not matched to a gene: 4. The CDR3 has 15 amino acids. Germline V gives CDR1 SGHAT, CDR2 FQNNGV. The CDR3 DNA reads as TGTGCCAGCAGCTTAACTAGCGGAGGGTACAATGAGCAGTTCTTC. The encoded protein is CASSLTSGGYNEQFF.

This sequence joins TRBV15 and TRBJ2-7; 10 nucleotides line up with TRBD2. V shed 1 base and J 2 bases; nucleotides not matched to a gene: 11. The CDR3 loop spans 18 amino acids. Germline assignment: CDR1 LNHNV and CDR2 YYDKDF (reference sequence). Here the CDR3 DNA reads TGTGCCACCAGCAGAGTTCCTAGCGGGAGTAATCGCCCCTACGAGCAGTACTTC. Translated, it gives CATSRVPSGSNRPYEQYF.

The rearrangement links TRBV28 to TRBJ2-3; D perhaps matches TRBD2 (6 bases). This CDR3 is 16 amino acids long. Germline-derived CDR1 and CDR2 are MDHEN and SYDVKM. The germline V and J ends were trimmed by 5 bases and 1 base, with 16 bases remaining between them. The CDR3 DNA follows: TGTGCCAGCAGTGCCCCTCTGGGGGGAGGCACAGATACGCAGTATTTT. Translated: CASSAPLGGGTDTQYF.

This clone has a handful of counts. The CDR3 DNA reads as TGTGCCAGACCGGCTAGTGGAGGCGGGGAGCTGTTTTTT. Its protein product is CARPASGGGELFF. V gene TRBV7-9 combines with J gene TRBJ2-2; D is possibly TRBD2 (5 bases). Trimming pared 9 bases from V and 7 bases from J, leaving 15 bases between. CDR1 is SEHNR, CDR2 FQNEAQ, per germline (reference sequence). The CDR3 contains 13 residues.

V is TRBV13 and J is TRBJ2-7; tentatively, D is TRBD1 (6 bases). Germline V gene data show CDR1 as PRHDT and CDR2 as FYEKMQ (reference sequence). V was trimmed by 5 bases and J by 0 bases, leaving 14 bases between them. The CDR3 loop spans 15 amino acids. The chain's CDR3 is CASSGRRGSSYEQYF. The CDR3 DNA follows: TGTGCCAGCAGCGGACGTAGGGGGAGCTCCTACGAGCAGTACTTC.

CDR3 loop: CASSLRYSGANVLTF. DNA of the CDR3: TGTGCCAGCAGCCTTCGTTACTCTGGGGCCAACGTCCTGACTTTC. This chain links TRBV5-8 with TRBJ2-6; no clear D gene. This CDR3 region has 15 residues. Germline CDR1 SGHTS, CDR2 YDEGEE. V lost 4 bases to trimming and J lost 0 bases, with 8 bases between them.

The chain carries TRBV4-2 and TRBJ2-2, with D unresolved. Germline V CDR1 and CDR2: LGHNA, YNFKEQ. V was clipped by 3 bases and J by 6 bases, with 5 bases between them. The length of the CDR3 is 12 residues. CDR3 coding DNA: TGTGCCAGCAGCCATGTATCCGGGGAGCTGTTTTTT. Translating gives CASSHVSGELFF.

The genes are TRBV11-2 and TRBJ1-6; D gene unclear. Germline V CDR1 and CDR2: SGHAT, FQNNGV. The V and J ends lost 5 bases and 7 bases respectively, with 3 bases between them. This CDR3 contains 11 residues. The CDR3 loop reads CASSANSPLHF. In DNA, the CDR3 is TGTGCCAGCAGCGCAAATTCACCCCTCCACTTT.

CDR3 in amino acids: CSVEWGNTEAFF. The DNA of the CDR3 is TGCAGCGTTGAGTGGGGGAACACTGAAGCTTTCTTT. The chain carries TRBV29-1 and TRBJ1-1; D gene ambiguous. V was cut by 3 bases and J by 1 base, with 6 bases left in between. The CDR3 is 12 residues long. Germline V CDR1 and CDR2: SQVTM, ANQGSEA.

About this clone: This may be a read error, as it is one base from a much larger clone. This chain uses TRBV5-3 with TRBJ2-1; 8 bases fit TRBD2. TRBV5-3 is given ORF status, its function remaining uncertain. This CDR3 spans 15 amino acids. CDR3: CASSLGGRPHNEQFF. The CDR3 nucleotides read TGTGCCAGCAGCTTGGGCGGGAGGCCTCACAATGAGCAGTTCTTC.

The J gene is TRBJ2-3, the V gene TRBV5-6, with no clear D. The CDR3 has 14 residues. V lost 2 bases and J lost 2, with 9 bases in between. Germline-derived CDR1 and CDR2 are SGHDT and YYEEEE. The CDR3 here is CASSLGPNTDTQYF. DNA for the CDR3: TGTGCCAGCAGCTTAGGACCCAACACAGATACGCAGTATTTT. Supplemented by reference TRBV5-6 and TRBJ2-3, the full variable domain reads DAGVTQSPTHLIKTRGQQVTLRCSPKSGHDTVSWYQQALGQGPQFIFQYYEEEERQRGNFPDRFSGHQFPNYSSELNVNALLLGDSALYLCASSLGPNTDTQYFGPGTRLTVL.

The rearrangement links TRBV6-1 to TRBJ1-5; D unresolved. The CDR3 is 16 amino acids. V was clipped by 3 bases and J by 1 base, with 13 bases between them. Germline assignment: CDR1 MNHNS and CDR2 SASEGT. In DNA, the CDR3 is TGTGCCAGCAGTGACGGGTTCAGTTGGAGCAATCAGCCCCAGCATTTT. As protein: CASSDGFSWSNQPQHF.

As DNA, the CDR3 is TGTGCCTGGAGTGTAGGAGGGGATGAGCAGTTCTTC. It codes for CAWSVGGDEQFF. The V gene is TRBV30, the J gene TRBJ2-1; a weak D match, TRBD2 (6 bases). The germline gives CDR1 GTSNPN, CDR2 SVGIG (reference sequence). CDR3 size: 12 residues. Trimming took off 0 bases at V and 8 bases at J, with 8 bases between the two ends.

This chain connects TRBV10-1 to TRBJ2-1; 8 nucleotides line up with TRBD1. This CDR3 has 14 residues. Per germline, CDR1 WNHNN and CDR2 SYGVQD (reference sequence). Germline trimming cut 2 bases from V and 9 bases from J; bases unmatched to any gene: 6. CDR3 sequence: CASSEGTGLVEQFF. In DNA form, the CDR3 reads TGCGCCAGCAGTGAGGGGACAGGCTTGGTTGAGCAGTTCTTC.

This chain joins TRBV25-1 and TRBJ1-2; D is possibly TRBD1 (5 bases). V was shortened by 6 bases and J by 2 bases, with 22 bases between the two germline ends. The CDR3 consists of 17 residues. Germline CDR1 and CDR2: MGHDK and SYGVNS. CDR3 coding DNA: TGTGCCAGCAGCTGGGGCTCGAGGGGAGGCCACAACTATGGCTACACCTTC. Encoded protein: CASSWGSRGGHNYGYTF.

This CDR3 reads CASSWNSGSNNEQFF. CDR3 DNA sequence: TGTGCCAGCAGTTGGAATAGCGGGAGTAACAATGAGCAGTTCTTC. This rearrangement joins TRBV2 to TRBJ2-1; TRBD2 aligns across 9 bases. CDR1 and CDR2 (germline): SNHLY, FYNNEI. The CDR3 sequence is 15 residues long. V lost 5 bases and J lost 5; bases outside the gene matches: 7. Complete variable domain (other parts from reference TRBV2 and TRBJ2-1): EPEVTQTPSHQVTQMGQEVILRCVPISNHLYFYWYRQILGQKVEFLVSFYNNEISEKSEIFDDQFSVERPDGSNFTLKIRSTKLEDSAMYFCASSWNSGSNNEQFFGPGTRLTVL.